This TCR beta chain is drawn from a study of EBV T-cell therapy then PD-1 blockade in nasopharyngeal carcinoma. Time point noted: 266 days after commencement of treatment, after nivolumab therapy. Indicated treatment: AdE1-LMPpoly-expanded autologous EBV-specific T-cell therapy followed by anti-PD-1 nivolumab. The CDR3 is made up of 13 amino acids. Germline CDR1 is MNHEY and CDR2 is SMNVEV (reference sequence). V lost 7 bases to trimming and J lost 2 bases; unmatched junction nucleotides: 5. Repertoires were generated with immunoSEQ multiplex PCR, while TCRdb's copy carries only in-frame clones and drops some. The data show over 20,000 clones, about 86% seen once. On this clone itself: Its specificity is not known.

The receptor was derived from a middle-aged man with nasopharyngeal carcinoma. This sample comprised CD8+ T cells from blood, obtained at roughly day 290 from a patient whose treatment included autologous EBV-specific T cells and nivolumab. The chain couples TRBV27 to TRBJ2-7, with 7 bases that match TRBD1. Here the CDR3 reads CASIGQGAYEQYF. The CDR3 DNA is TGTGCCAGCATAGGCCAGGGGGCCTACGAGCAGTACTTC.